Following are 3 T cell receptor beta chains from one sample sequenced in a study of shared clonotypes between healthy human individuals. Here immunoSEQ multiplex PCR was the method, and the copy in TCRdb shows in-frame clones only, minus some. The table records roughly 1,600,000 clones, 98% of them present only once. The sample comprised naive CD4+ T cells sorted from blood. Subset denoted: CD45RA+ positively selected. Source of these receptors: a man younger than 45 in good health.

The DNA for the CDR3 is TGTGCCAGCAGTGAAGGACTAGTTATTTCCTACGAGCAGTACTTC. Translated, it gives CASSEGLVISYEQYF. The chain couples TRBV6-1 to TRBJ2-7; perhaps TRBD2 as D (6 bases). V lost 1 base, J lost 1 base, and 11 bases lay in between. Germline CDR1 reads MNHNS; CDR2 reads SASEGT. This CDR3 is 15 amino acids long.

As for this clone: This same CDR3 is encoded by further DNA sequences in the sample. This chain links TRBV5-4 with TRBJ2-3; 7 bases align to TRBD2. Looked up from germline, CDR1 is SGHNT and CDR2 is YYREEE (reference sequence). The junction had 3 bases not matched to a gene; V was cut back by 2 bases and J by 3 bases. This CDR3 spans 14 amino acids. CDR3 sequence: CASSLSGTTDTQYF. The CDR3 DNA follows: TGTGCCAGCAGCTTAAGCGGGACTACAGATACGCAGTATTTT.

The chain recombines TRBV28 with TRBJ1-2; 7 positions agree with TRBD1. Germline lookup yields CDR1 MDHEN and CDR2 SYDVKM. J gave up 2 bases and V 5 bases, and 5 bases lay outside the gene matches. The CDR3 spans 14 residues. DNA of the CDR3: TGTGCCAGCAGTCCCGACAGGGCCAACTATGGCTACACCTTC. This sequence encodes CASSPDRANYGYTF.